Each of the 31 T cell receptor beta chains below was sequenced from the same sample in a study of blood T cells in healthy people across ages. A second roughly 7 to 12 cycle PCR used barcoded and J-beta primers. TCRdb processed the 5' RACE reads anew with MiXCR; each CDR3 protein has one entry. The top ten clones hold approximately 4% of a sample with approximately 800,000 distinct CDR3 sequences, 25% of them seen once. These data were also filed under a second study, of T cells of mothers and their children.

The sequenced material came from blood. These receptors were taken from a boy younger than 18 in good health.

This clonotype was found a few times. V gene TRBV7-6 combines with J gene TRBJ2-2; D not certain. V was clipped by 5 bases and J by 8 bases, with 15 bases between them. Germline CDR1 is SGHVS and CDR2 is FNYEAQ. This CDR3 spans 14 amino acids. The CDR3: CASSLWTSTGELFF. The CDR3 DNA is TGTGCCAGCAGCCTCTGGACGAGTACTGGGGAGCTGTTTTTT.

The chain recombines TRBV7-2 with TRBJ2-1; 9 nucleotides match TRBD2. The CDR3 contains 16 residues. The J segment lost 6 bases and the V segment lost 1 base, leaving 7 bases of the junction unmatched. Germline-derived CDR1 and CDR2 are SGHTA and FQGNSA. CDR3 region: CASSLGGGRALNEQFF. Here the CDR3 DNA reads TGTGCCAGCAGCTTAGGGGGCGGGAGGGCCCTCAATGAGCAGTTCTTC.

V is TRBV6-6 and J is TRBJ2-3, with D unresolved. V was pared by 2 bases and J by 5 bases, with 5 bases between. Germline assignment: CDR1 MNHNY and CDR2 SVGAGI (reference sequence). The CDR3 spans 12 residues. The CDR3 here is CASSYTIDTQYF. The DNA for the CDR3 is TGTGCCAGCAGTTACACTATAGATACGCAGTATTTT.

This clonotype was detected a few times. CDR3 protein: CASSFKGLAGEGTTGELFF. The CDR3 DNA is TGTGCCAGCAGTTTCAAGGGACTAGCGGGAGAGGGTACCACCGGGGAGCTGTTTTTT. This sequence joins TRBV12-3 or TRBV12-4 and TRBJ2-2; 14 nucleotides agree with TRBD2. This CDR3 has 19 residues. Trimming took 3 bases from V and 4 from J; bases not matched to a gene: 10.

This clonotype has only a few counts. The chain carries TRBV7-3 and TRBJ2-7; D is possibly TRBD1 or TRBD2 (6 bases each). Germline V gene data show CDR1 as SGHTA and CDR2 as FQGTGA. Trimming cost V 4 bases and J 5 bases, with 18 bases left between them. The CDR3 is made up of 15 amino acids. The CDR3 nucleotides read TGTGCCAGCAGCTCGACGGGGGCGCCCAGAAACGAGCAGTACTTC. Encoded protein: CASSSTGAPRNEQYF.

This chain links TRBV3-1 with TRBJ2-1; tentatively, D is TRBD1 (5 bases). The V and J ends lost 3 bases and 0 bases respectively, with 15 bases between them. From germline, CDR1 is LGHDT and CDR2 YNNKEL (reference sequence). The length of the CDR3 is 17 residues. The CDR3 DNA sequence: TGTGCCAGCAGCCAGGACACTGATTCCTTCTCCTACAATGAGCAGTTCTTC. As protein: CASSQDTDSFSYNEQFF.

This clonotype has only a few counts. The chain has TRBV7-2 and TRBJ2-5; D is unclear. Trimming removed 1 base at V and 7 bases at J, with 13 bases between. Germline CDR1 is SGHTA and CDR2 is FQGNSA. This CDR3 has 14 amino acids. Written as DNA, the CDR3 is TGTGCCAGCAGCTTAGGCCCGCCCTCACGGACCCAGTACTTC. Translated: CASSLGPPSRTQYF.

In its sample, this clonotype was seen a few times. This sequence joins TRBV29-1 and TRBJ2-1; 8 nucleotides match TRBD2. Germline V CDR1 and CDR2: SQVTM, ANQGSEA. V was clipped by 8 bases and J by 9 bases; unmatched bases: 9. The CDR3 is made up of 12 amino acids. The CDR3 loop reads CSHLREGGEQFF. The CDR3 region has the DNA TGCAGCCACCTCCGGGAGGGGGGTGAGCAGTTCTTC.

Comment on this clonotype: At one of its ends the junction is not consistent with the germline gene, which may arise from a read error. The chain employs TRBV12-3 or TRBV12-4 and TRBJ1-4; no clear D. The CDR3 has 17 residues. Here the CDR3 reads CVSSFGIYFSAPEKLFF. CDR3 coding DNA: TGTGTCAGCAGTTTCGGGATATACTTCTCAGCCCCTGAAAAACTGTTTTTT.

The V gene is TRBV14, the J gene TRBJ2-5; 11 positions agree with TRBD1. Near its end, the DNA agrees better with TRBJ2-7, so the J call may be wrong. This CDR3 is built from 16 residues. Germline V CDR1 and CDR2: SGHDN, FVKESK. The CDR3 DNA follows: TGTGCCAGCAGCCCAGCTTGGGACAGGGGGAGACGCGAGCAGTACTTC. Its protein is CASSPAWDRGRREQYF.

This sequence joins TRBV6-1 and TRBJ2-5; 13 nucleotides match TRBD2. The J call may be wrong; the DNA end is better matched by TRBJ2-1. CDR3 length: 15 residues. Per the germline V gene, CDR1 is MNHNS and CDR2 is SASEGT. The CDR3 sequence: CAGSRTSGSNNEQFF. CDR3 nucleotide sequence: TGTGCCGGAAGTCGGACTAGCGGGAGTAACAATGAGCAGTTCTTC.

This clonotype came up many times. V usage is TRBV4-1 and J usage is TRBJ1-4; D remains ambiguous. The CDR3 consists of 15 residues. V was clipped by 0 bases and J by 11 bases, with 16 bases between them. The germline CDR1 and CDR2 sequences are MGHRA and YSYEKL. Written as DNA, the CDR3 is TGCGCCAGCAGCCAAGAGGACCGTGCCCACGGGAAACTGTTTTTT. Translated: CASSQEDRAHGKLFF.

The rearrangement joins TRBV20-1 to TRBJ2-5; the D gene could be TRBD1 or TRBD2 (6 bases each). The CDR3 runs to 15 residues. Trimming pared 6 bases from V and 1 base from J, leaving 18 bases between. The germline V gene has CDR1 DFQATT and CDR2 SNEGSKA (reference sequence). CDR3 DNA: TGCAGTGCCCCGACCGGGGGCGGGATCCAAGAGACCCAGTACTTC. Protein: CSAPTGGGIQETQYF.

In its sample, this clonotype was seen a few times. The rearrangement joins TRBV7-2 to TRBJ1-2; unclear D gene. The ends were cut back, 5 bases at V and 8 bases at J, with 18 bases in the middle. The CDR3 runs to 14 residues. In germline, CDR1 is SGHTA, CDR2 FQGNSA. The DNA of the CDR3 is TGTGCCAGCAGCCGAACTAGGGAAATGGGAGGCTACACCTTC. Translation gives CASSRTREMGGYTF.

This clonotype was counted only a few times. The chain has TRBV30 and TRBJ1-2; D might be TRBD1 (6 bases). Trimming shortened V by 2 bases and J by 3 bases, and 10 bases separated the two germline ends. This CDR3 has 13 residues. CDR1 is GTSNPN and CDR2 is SVGIG in the germline V gene (reference sequence). CDR3 in amino acids: CAWSLGADYGYTF. The CDR3 DNA reads TGTGCCTGGAGTTTGGGGGCGGACTATGGCTACACCTTC.

Comments on this clonotype: Relative to the germline gene, one junction end is altered; a read error may explain this. The CDR3 spells CASSRPGTLAF. In DNA form, the CDR3 reads TGTGCCAGCAGTCGCCCAGGGACACTGGCCTTT. The V call is TRBV6-5, the J call TRBJ1-1; tentative D call: TRBD1 (6 bases). Germline CDR1 and CDR2: MNHEY and SVGAGI. The CDR3 loop spans 11 amino acids.

This clonotype was seen ten or more times. The chain employs TRBV3-1 and TRBJ2-2, with TRBD1 as a possible D gene (6 bases). The length of the CDR3 is 15 residues. Germline V gene sequence: CDR1 LGHDT, CDR2 YNNKEL (reference sequence). The V end was cut by 0 bases, the J end by 6 bases, with 11 bases between. The CDR3 here is CASSQDIRGSGELFF. The CDR3 bases are TGTGCCAGCAGCCAAGATATCAGGGGATCCGGGGAGCTGTTTTTT. The entire variable domain, with the rest obtained from reference TRBV3-1 and TRBJ2-2, is as follows: DTAVSQTPKYLVTQMGNDKSIKCEQNLGHDTMYWYKQDSKKFLKIMFSYNNKELIINETVPNRFSPKSPDKAHLNLHINSLELGDSAVYFCASSQDIRGSGELFFGEGSRLTVL.

Only one count was recorded for this clonotype. The chain links TRBV25-1 to TRBJ2-5, with D possibly being TRBD2 (5 bases). V gave up 6 bases and J gave up 4 bases, with 15 bases separating them. The CDR3 length is 14 residues. Germline V gene sequence: CDR1 MGHDK, CDR2 SYGVNS. CDR3 in amino acids: CASSALEGGETQYF. The CDR3 DNA sequence: TGTGCCAGCAGCGCGCTCGAGGGTGGAGAGACCCAGTACTTC. Looking up the rest from reference TRBV25-1 and TRBJ2-5 gives the full variable domain: EADIYQTPRYLVIGTGKKITLECSQTMGHDKMYWYQQDPGMELHLIHYSYGVNSTEKGDLSSESTVSRIRTEHFPLTLESARPSHTSQYLCASSALEGGETQYFGPGTRLLVL.

The V call is TRBV3-1, the J call TRBJ1-2; D gene ambiguous. This CDR3 is 13 amino acids long. Germline lookup yields CDR1 LGHDT and CDR2 YNNKEL (reference sequence). The germline V and J ends were trimmed by 2 bases and 8 bases, with 12 bases remaining between them. CDR3 protein: CASSQTLEEGYTF. CDR3 sequence (DNA): TGTGCCAGCAGCCAAACCTTGGAGGAGGGCTACACCTTC.

A few counts support this clonotype. The chain's CDR3 is CASSEPRTGGRVEQYF. The CDR3 DNA reads as TGTGCCAGCAGTGAACCCCGGACAGGGGGCCGTGTGGAGCAGTACTTC. The chain employs TRBV2 and TRBJ2-1, with TRBD1 matching over 11 bases. The DNA end lines up better with TRBJ2-7; the J call may be wrong. Germline V lookup: CDR1 SNHLY, CDR2 FYNNEI. The CDR3 length is 16 residues.

The genes are TRBV20-1 and TRBJ1-1, with unresolved D. Trimming took 7 bases from V and 1 from J, leaving 10 bases between them. The CDR3 runs to 12 residues. Germline CDR1 DFQATT, CDR2 SNEGSKA (reference sequence). In nucleotides, the CDR3 is TGCAGTGGACCTCCGGGGAACACTGAAGCTTTCTTT. This codes for CSGPPGNTEAFF.

This clonotype has only a few counts. This chain links TRBV20-1 with TRBJ2-5; D is ambiguous. Per the germline V gene, CDR1 is DFQATT and CDR2 is SNEGSKA (reference sequence). Trimming removed 6 bases from V and 3 bases from J, with 14 bases in between. The CDR3 length is 13 residues. Here the CDR3 reads CSAPPQSEETQYF. In DNA form, the CDR3 reads TGCAGTGCGCCCCCGCAGAGCGAAGAGACCCAGTACTTC.

The J gene is TRBJ2-7, the V gene TRBV6-2 or TRBV6-3; no reliable D call. Germline CDR1 and CDR2: MNHEY and SVGEGT. CDR3 length: 13 amino acids. V was shortened by 9 bases and J by 0 bases, with 12 bases between the two germline ends. The CDR3 loop reads CARPDSSSYEQYF. The CDR3 DNA sequence: TGTGCCAGACCAGACTCCTCCTCCTACGAGCAGTACTTC.

The rearrangement joins TRBV6-2 or TRBV6-3 to TRBJ2-7; D possibly corresponds to TRBD1 (5 bases). The CDR3 is 13 amino acids. CDR1 MNHEY and CDR2 SVGEGT come from the germline V gene. V was clipped by 2 bases and J by 3 bases, with 8 bases between them. Here the CDR3 reads CASSYDSYYEQYF. For the CDR3, the DNA is TGTGCCAGCAGTTACGACAGTTACTACGAGCAGTACTTC.

Turning to this clonotype: A junction end diverges from the germline sequence, so it may reflect a read error. The rearrangement joins TRBV12-3 or TRBV12-4 to TRBJ2-5; 7 bases match TRBD2. This CDR3 has 15 residues. CDR3 residues: CASSLGGGRRNERFF. The CDR3, as DNA: TGTGCCAGCAGTTTAGGCGGCGGGAGACGGAATGAGCGGTTCTTC.

This clonotype was seen a handful of times. The genes are TRBV11-2 and TRBJ1-5; D not resolved. With 1 base removed from V and 0 bases from J, the gap between germline ends came to 7 bases. The CDR3 totals 15 residues. CDR1 SGHAT and CDR2 FQNNGV come from the germline V gene. CDR3 sequence (DNA): TGTGCCAGCAGCTTAGGGCAGATTAGCAATCAGCCCCAGCATTTT. Translating gives CASSLGQISNQPQHF.

The V and J genes are TRBV20-1 and TRBJ2-5; TRBD1 might be the D (6 bases). Between the trimmed V and J ends, which lost 6 bases and 6 bases, there was a span of 17 bases. The CDR3 is 13 amino acids. CDR1 and CDR2 (germline): DFQATT, SNEGSKA (reference sequence). CDR3 protein: CSADEGTQQTQYF. In DNA, the CDR3 is TGCAGTGCGGATGAGGGGACACAACAGACCCAGTACTTC.

This clonotype occurred a few times. This chain connects TRBV7-6 to TRBJ2-2; TRBD2 matches 11 bases. Germline V lookup: CDR1 SGHVS, CDR2 FNYEAQ. V shed 1 base and J 1 base; nucleotides not matched to a gene: 14. CDR3 length: 21 amino acids. The CDR3 DNA sequence: TGTGCCAGCAGCTTAGTCCTAGCGGGGGGCCTTGGCCCTTTGAACACCGGGGAGCTGTTTTTT. Residues: CASSLVLAGGLGPLNTGELFF.

V gene TRBV24-1 combines with J gene TRBJ2-1; D gene ambiguous. V was pared by 0 bases and J by 5 bases, with 4 bases between. CDR1 is KGHDR, CDR2 SFDVKD, per germline. The CDR3 is 13 residues long. The DNA for the CDR3 is TGTGCCACCAGTGATTTGGGTCACAATGAGCAGTTCTTC. Amino acid sequence: CATSDLGHNEQFF.

Note on this clonotype: Here the CDR3 omits its conserved ending phenylalanine or tryptophan, so a read error is the likely source. The rearrangement links TRBV5-5 to TRBJ1-2; 8 positions agree with TRBD1. Germline V lookup: CDR1 SGHKS, CDR2 YYEKEE (reference sequence). V gave up 3 bases and J gave up 4 bases; unmatched junction bases: 5. The CDR3 spans 14 residues. This CDR3 reads CASSSGQGAYGYTL. The DNA for the CDR3 is TGTGCCAGCAGCTCCGGACAGGGTGCCTATGGCTACACCCTC.

This clonotype appeared a few times. This sequence joins TRBV5-5 and TRBJ1-3, with D perhaps TRBD1 (6 bases). CDR1 is SGHKS, CDR2 YYEKEE, per germline (reference sequence). This CDR3 is 15 amino acids long. Deletions cut 3 bases from V and 1 base from J, with 11 bases between. This CDR3 is CASSSGGTSGNTIYF. CDR3 coding DNA: TGTGCCAGCAGCTCCGGCGGGACATCTGGAAACACCATATATTTT.